This TCR beta chain was retrieved from a study of graft-versus-host responses after intestinal transplantation. Study context: Following induction with anti-thymocyte globulin, all recipients were given tacrolimus and steroids for about 3 years. Study results and limitations: With peak circulating GvH clone levels came an association with early post-transplant HvG declines. Clonal ratios of graft-versus-host to host-versus-graft in allografts were high for patients exhibiting graft-donor T cell macrochimerism.

The CDR3 spans 13 residues. In germline, CDR1 is LGHNA, CDR2 YNFKEQ. V dropped 6 bases and J dropped 7 bases, with 16 bases sitting between them. About this clone itself: Its antigen is not identified.

The repertoire was sequenced with immunoSEQ multiplex PCR; TCRdb's copy has only in-frame clones and lacks some. This sample carries about 86,000 clones, roughly 91% of them seen once, and the ten largest clones take around 0.49%. Sample: unstimulated CD8+ T cells sorted from spleen or lymph node cells, taken before intestinal transplant. The rearrangement joins TRBV4-2 to TRBJ2-7; possibly TRBD1 for D (5 bases). This clonotype originated in a human donor who received an intestinal transplant. The CDR3, as DNA: TGTGCCAGCAGTCGCTTCCTACAGGCTGAGCAGTACTTC. Protein sequence: CASSRFLQAEQYF.